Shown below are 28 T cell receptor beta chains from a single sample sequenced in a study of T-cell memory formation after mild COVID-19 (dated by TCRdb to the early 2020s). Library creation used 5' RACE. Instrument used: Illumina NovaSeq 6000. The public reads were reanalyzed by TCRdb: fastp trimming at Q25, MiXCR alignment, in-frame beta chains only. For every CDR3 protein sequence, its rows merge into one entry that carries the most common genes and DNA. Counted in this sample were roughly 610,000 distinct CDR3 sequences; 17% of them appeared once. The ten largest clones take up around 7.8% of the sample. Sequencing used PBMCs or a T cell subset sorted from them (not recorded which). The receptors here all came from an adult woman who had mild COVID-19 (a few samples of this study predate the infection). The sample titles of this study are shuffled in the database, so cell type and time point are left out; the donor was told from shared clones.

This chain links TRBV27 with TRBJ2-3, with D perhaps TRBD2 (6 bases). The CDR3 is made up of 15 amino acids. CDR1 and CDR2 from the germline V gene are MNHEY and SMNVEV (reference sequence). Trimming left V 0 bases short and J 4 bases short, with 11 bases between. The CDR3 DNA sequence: TGTGCCAGCAGTTTATCGGGGGGATTTGCAGATACGCAGTATTTT. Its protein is CASSLSGGFADTQYF.

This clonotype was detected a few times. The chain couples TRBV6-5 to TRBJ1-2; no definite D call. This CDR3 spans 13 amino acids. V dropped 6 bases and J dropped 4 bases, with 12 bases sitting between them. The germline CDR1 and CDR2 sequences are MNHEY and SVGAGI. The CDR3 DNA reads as TGTGCCAGCAGCCCCGTCCGGTCCTATGGCTACACCTTC. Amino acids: CASSPVRSYGYTF.

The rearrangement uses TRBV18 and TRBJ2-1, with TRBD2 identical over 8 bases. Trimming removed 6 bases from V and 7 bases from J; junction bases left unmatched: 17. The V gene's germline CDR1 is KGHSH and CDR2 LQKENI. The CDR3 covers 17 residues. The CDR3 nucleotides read TGTGCCAGCTCTGGATTCGGGGGGACTAGAACTATTAATGAGCAGTTCTTC. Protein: CASSGFGGTRTINEQFF.

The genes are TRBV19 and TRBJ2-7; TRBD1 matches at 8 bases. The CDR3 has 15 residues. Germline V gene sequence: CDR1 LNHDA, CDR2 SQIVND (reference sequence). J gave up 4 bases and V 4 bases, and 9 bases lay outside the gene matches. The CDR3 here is CASSTASGQGYEQYF. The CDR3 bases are TGTGCCAGTAGTACCGCCTCCGGACAGGGTTACGAGCAGTACTTC.

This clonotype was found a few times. CDR3 amino acids: CASSPGGWIYTYEQYF. The CDR3 coding sequence is TGCGCCAGCAGCCCCGGCGGGTGGATCTATACCTACGAGCAGTACTTC. V usage is TRBV5-1 and J usage is TRBJ2-7; possible D gene TRBD2, 5 bases. The CDR3 is 16 residues long. CDR1 and CDR2 from the germline V gene are SGHRS and YFSETQ. V was clipped by 4 bases and J by 2 bases, with 19 bases between them.

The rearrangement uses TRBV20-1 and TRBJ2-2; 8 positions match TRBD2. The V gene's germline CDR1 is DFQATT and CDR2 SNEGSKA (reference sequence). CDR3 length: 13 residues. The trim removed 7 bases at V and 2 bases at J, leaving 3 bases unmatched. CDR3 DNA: TGCAGTGTAGCGGGAAGAAACACCGGGGAGCTGTTTTTT. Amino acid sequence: CSVAGRNTGELFF.

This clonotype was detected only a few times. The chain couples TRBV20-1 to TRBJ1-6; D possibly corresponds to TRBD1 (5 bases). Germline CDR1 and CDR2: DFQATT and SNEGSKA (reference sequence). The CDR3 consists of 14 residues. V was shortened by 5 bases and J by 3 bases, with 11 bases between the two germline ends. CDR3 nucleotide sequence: TGCAGTGCTCACCGGGACTTCTATAATTCACCCCTCCACTTT. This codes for CSAHRDFYNSPLHF.

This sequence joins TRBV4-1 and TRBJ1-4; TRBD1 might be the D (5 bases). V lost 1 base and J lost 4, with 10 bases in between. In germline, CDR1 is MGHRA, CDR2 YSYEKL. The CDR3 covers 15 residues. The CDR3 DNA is TGCGCCAGCAGCCAAGGACAGCTTGTTAATGAAAAACTGTTTTTT. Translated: CASSQGQLVNEKLFF.

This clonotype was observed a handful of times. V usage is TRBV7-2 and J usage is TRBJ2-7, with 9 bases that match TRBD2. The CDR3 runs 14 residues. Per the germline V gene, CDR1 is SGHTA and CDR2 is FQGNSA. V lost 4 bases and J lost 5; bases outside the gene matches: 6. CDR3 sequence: CASSSFSGSDEQYF. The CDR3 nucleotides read TGTGCCAGCAGCTCCTTTAGCGGGAGCGACGAGCAGTACTTC.

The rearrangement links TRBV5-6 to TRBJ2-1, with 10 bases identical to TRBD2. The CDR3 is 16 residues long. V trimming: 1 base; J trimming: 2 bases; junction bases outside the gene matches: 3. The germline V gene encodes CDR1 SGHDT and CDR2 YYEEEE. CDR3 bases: TGTGCCAGCAGCTTGCTACTAGCGGGAACCTACAATGAGCAGTTCTTC. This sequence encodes CASSLLLAGTYNEQFF.

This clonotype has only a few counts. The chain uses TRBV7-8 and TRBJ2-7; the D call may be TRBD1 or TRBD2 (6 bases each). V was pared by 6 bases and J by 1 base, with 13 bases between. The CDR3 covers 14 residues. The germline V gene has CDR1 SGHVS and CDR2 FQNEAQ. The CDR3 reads CASRPKGGSYEQYF. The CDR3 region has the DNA TGTGCCAGCAGACCCAAGGGGGGTTCCTACGAGCAGTACTTC.

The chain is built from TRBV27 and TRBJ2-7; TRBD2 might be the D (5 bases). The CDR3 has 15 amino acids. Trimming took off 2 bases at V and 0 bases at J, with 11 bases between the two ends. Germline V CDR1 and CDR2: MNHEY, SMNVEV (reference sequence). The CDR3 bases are TGTGCCAGCAGTTTAATTCCGGGATACTCCTACGAGCAGTACTTC. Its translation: CASSLIPGYSYEQYF.

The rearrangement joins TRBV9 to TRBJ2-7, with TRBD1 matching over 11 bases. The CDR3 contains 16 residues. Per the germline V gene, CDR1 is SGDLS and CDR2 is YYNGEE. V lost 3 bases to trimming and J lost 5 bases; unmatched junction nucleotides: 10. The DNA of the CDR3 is TGTGCCAGCAGCGGAGGCCGGGACAGGGGGTTCGACGAGCAGTACTTC. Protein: CASSGGRDRGFDEQYF. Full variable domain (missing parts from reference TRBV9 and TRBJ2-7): DSGVTQTPKHLITATGQRVTLRCSPRSGDLSVYWYQQSLDQGLQFLIQYYNGEERAKGNILERFSAQQFPDLHSELNLSSLELGDSALYFCASSGGRDRGFDEQYFGPGTRLTVT.

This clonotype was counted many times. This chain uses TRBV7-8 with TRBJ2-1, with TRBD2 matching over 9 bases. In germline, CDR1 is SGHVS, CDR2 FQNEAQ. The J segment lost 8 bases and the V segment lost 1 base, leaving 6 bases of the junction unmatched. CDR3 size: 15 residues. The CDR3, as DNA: TGTGCCAGCAGCTTAGGCGGGGGGGCGTACGATGAGCAGTTCTTC. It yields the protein CASSLGGGAYDEQFF.

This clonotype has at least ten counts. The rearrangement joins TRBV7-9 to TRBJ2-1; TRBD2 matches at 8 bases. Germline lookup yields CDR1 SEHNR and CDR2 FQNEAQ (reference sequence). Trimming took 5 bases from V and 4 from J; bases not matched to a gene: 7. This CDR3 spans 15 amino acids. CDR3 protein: CASSQTSGGYNEQFF. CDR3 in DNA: TGTGCCAGCAGCCAAACTAGCGGAGGTTACAATGAGCAGTTCTTC.

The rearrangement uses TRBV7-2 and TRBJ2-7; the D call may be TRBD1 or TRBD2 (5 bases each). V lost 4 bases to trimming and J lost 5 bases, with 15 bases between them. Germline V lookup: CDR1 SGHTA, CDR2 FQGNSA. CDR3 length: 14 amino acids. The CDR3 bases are TGTGCCAGCAGCTGGGGCCTCGGAGGCCACGAGCAGTACTTC. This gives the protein CASSWGLGGHEQYF.

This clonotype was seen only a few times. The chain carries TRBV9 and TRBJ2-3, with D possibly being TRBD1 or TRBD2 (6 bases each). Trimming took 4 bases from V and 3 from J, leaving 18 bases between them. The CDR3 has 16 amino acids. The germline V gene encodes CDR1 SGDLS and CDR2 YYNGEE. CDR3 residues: CASSLGGSVWTDTQYF. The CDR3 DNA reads TGTGCCAGCAGCTTAGGGGGGAGCGTTTGGACAGATACGCAGTATTTT.

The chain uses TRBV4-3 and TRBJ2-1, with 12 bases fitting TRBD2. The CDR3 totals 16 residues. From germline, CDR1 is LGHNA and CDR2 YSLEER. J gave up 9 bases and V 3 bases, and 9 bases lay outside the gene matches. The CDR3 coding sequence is TGCGCCAGCAGCCACAACCCCCTAGCGGGAGGGAGTGAGCAGTTCTTC. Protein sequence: CASSHNPLAGGSEQFF.

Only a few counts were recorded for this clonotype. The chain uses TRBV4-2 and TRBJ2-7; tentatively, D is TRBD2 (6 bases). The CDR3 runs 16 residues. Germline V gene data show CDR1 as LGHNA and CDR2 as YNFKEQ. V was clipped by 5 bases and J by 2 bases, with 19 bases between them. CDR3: CASSRGRDLPTYEQYF. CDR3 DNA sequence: TGTGCCAGCAGCAGGGGCCGGGACTTGCCCACCTACGAGCAGTACTTC.

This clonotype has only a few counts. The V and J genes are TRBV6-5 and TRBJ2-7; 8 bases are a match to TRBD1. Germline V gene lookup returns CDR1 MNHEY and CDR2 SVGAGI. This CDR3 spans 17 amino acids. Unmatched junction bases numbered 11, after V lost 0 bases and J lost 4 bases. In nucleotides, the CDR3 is TGTGCCAGCAGTTACTCCTCTTCCCAGGGGGCAAGGTACGAGCAGTACTTC. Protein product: CASSYSSSQGARYEQYF.

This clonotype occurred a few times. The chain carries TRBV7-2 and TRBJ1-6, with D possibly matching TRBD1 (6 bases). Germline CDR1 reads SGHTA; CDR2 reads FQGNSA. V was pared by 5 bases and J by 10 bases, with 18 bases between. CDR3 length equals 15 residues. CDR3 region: CASSPQGNGNSPLHF. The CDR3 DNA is TGTGCCAGCAGCCCCCAGGGGAACGGGAACTCACCCCTCCACTTT.

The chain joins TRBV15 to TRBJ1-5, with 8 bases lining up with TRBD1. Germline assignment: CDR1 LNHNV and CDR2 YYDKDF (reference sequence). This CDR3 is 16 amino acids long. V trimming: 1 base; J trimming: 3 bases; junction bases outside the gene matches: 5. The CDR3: CATSRGTGLNNQPQHF. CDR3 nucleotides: TGTGCCACCAGCAGAGGGACAGGGTTGAACAATCAGCCCCAGCATTTT.

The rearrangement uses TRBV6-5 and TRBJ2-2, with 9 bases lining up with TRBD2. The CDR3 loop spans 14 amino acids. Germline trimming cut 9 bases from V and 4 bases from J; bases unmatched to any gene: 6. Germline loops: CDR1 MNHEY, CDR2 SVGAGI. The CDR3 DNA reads TGTGCCAGTATAAAAGCGGGGGGCACCGGGGAGCTGTTTTTT. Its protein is CASIKAGGTGELFF.

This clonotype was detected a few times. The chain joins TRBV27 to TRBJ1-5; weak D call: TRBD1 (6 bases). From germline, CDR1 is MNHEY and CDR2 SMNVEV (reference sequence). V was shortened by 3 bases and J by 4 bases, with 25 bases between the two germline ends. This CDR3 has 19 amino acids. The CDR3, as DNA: TGTGCCAGCAGTTTCGGGTCCCCTTGGGCCTTCGACAGGAATCAGCCCCAGCATTTT. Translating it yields CASSFGSPWAFDRNQPQHF.

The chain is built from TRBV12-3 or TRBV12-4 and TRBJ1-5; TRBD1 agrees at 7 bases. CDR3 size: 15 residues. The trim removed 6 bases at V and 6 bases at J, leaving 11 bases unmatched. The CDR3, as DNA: TGTGCCAGCAGCCCCGGGACAGCTGGAACTCAGCCCCAGCATTTT. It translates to CASSPGTAGTQPQHF.

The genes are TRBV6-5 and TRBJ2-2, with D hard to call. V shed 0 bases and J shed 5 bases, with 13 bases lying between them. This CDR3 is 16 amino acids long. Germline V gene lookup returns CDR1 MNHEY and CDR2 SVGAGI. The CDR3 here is CASSYSLNLGTGELFF. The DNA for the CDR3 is TGTGCCAGCAGTTACTCACTTAATCTAGGAACCGGGGAGCTGTTTTTT.

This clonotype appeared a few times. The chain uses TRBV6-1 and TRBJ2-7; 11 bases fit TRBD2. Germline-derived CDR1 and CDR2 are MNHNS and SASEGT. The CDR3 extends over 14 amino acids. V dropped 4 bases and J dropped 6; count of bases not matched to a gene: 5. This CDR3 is CASSVAGGPREQYF. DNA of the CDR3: TGTGCCAGCAGTGTAGCGGGAGGGCCCCGCGAGCAGTACTTC.

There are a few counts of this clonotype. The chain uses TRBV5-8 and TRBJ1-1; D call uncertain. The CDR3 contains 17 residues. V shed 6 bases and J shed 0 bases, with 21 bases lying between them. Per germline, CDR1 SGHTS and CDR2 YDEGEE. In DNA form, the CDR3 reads TGTGCCAGCAACCGACCGACCGGGTTGGGTCTGAACACTGAAGCTTTCTTT. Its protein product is CASNRPTGLGLNTEAFF.